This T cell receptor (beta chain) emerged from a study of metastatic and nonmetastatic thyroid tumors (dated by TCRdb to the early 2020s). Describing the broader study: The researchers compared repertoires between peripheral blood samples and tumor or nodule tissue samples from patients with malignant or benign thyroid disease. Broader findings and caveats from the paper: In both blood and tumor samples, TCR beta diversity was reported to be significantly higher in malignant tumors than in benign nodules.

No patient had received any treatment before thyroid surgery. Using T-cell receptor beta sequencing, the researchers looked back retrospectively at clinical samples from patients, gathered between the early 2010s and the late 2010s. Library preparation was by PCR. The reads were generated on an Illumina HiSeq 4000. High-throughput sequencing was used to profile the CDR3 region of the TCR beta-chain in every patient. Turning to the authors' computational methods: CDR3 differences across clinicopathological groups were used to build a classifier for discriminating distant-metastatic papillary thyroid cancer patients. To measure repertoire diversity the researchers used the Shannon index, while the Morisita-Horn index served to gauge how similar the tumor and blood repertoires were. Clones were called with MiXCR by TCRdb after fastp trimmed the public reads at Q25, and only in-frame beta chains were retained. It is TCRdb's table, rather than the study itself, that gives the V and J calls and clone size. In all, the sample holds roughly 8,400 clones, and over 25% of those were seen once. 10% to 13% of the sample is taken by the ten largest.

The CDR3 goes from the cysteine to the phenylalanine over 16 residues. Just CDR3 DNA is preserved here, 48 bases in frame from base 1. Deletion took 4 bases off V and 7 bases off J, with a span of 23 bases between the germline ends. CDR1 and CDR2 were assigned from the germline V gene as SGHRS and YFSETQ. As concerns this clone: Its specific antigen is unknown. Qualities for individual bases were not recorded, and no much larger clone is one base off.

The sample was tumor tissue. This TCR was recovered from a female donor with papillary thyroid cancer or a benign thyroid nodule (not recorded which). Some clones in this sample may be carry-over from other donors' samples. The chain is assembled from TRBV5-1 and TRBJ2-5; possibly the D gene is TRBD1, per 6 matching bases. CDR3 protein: CASSPYRDKSAATQYF. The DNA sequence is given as TGCGCCAGCAGCCCTTACCGGGACAAGTCCGCCGCGACCCAGTACTTC.